There are a few counts of the clone carrying this TCR beta chain. V was clipped by 4 bases and J by 0 bases, with 19 bases between them. The CDR3 covers 18 residues. The germline gives CDR1 MGHRA, CDR2 YSYEKL. Only in-frame clones appear in the TCRdb table, and some are missing; sequencing was by immunoSEQ multiplex PCR. Of nearly 60,000 clones listed, approximately 89% are singletons. This specimen comes from a study of identifying expanded T cells in peripheral blood. This sequence joins TRBV4-1 and TRBJ1-5; D may be TRBD1 (5 bases). This receptor was identified in a person aged 18-69 years in good health. Sample: blood. The CDR3 sequence: CASSLVPAGHYSNQPQHF. The CDR3, as DNA: TGCGCCAGCAGCCTCGTTCCGGCAGGACACTATAGCAATCAGCCCCAGCATTTT.